Following are 18 T cell receptor beta chains from one sample sequenced in a study of cytomegalovirus exposure and HLA in healthy donors. This PCR relied on a set of 60 Vbeta primers and 13 Jbeta primers. Clones were read by immunoSEQ multiplex PCR, and TCRdb kept only the in-frame ones, dropping some. Seen here are more than 130,000 clones, about 86% observed once, and the top ten hold around 4.1%. The sample was PBMCs. The receptors derive from a man between 40 and 49 years old in good health and CMV-seropositive.

This sequence joins TRBV19 and TRBJ2-1, with D maybe TRBD1 (5 bases). Germline V lookup: CDR1 LNHDA, CDR2 SQIVND (reference sequence). The germline V and J ends were trimmed by 7 bases and 4 bases, with 5 bases remaining between them. There are 11 residues in the CDR3. This chain's CDR3 is CASTGYNEQFF. CDR3 nucleotide sequence: TGTGCCAGTACAGGGTACAATGAGCAGTTCTTC.

This clone was found a few times. The chain joins TRBV7-9 to TRBJ1-1, with TRBD1 identical over 8 bases. Germline lookup yields CDR1 SEHNR and CDR2 FQNEAQ (reference sequence). J was trimmed by 7 bases and V by 5 bases; bases with no gene match: 6. This CDR3 spans 13 amino acids. The CDR3 protein is CASSLTGAFEAFF. The CDR3 region has the DNA TGTGCCAGCAGCCTGACAGGGGCCTTTGAAGCTTTCTTT.

At least ten counts were recorded for this clone. The rearrangement joins TRBV5-5 to TRBJ1-5; TRBD1 might be the D (5 bases). Germline V gene sequence: CDR1 SGHKS, CDR2 YYEKEE (reference sequence). The CDR3 totals 15 residues. V was trimmed by 4 bases and J by 1 base, leaving 12 bases between them. As DNA, the CDR3 is TGTGCCAGCAGCCCCGACAGAAGAAGCAATCAGCCCCAGCATTTT. Residues: CASSPDRRSNQPQHF.

This chain's CDR3 is CASSVQSSTDTQYF. CDR3 sequence (DNA): TGTGCCAGCAGCGTACAGTCTAGCACAGATACGCAGTATTTT. The V and J genes are TRBV7-2 and TRBJ2-3; D call uncertain. The CDR3 length is 14 residues. Trimming stripped 5 bases from V and 0 bases from J, with 9 bases between. Germline V gene sequence: CDR1 SGHTA, CDR2 FQGNSA.

This clone was found a few times. The rearrangement uses TRBV5-1 and TRBJ1-5, with D possibly matching TRBD1 (6 bases). The germline V and J ends were trimmed by 4 bases and 1 base, with 21 bases remaining between them. CDR1 and CDR2 (germline): SGHRS, YFSETQ. This CDR3 contains 18 residues. The CDR3 region has the DNA TGCGCCAGCAGCCTGGTCCCTTTACAGGGATCCAGCAATCAGCCCCAGCATTTT. Translating gives CASSLVPLQGSSNQPQHF.

The chain carries TRBV7-6 and TRBJ2-2; TRBD2 agrees at 9 bases. Germline CDR1 is SGHVS and CDR2 is FNYEAQ. J gave up 4 bases and V 4 bases, and 10 bases lay outside the gene matches. The CDR3 is 17 amino acids. In DNA, the CDR3 is TGTGCCAGCAGCTGGGGGGCGGGAGGGCCCCGCACCGGGGAGCTGTTTTTT. It translates to CASSWGAGGPRTGELFF.

In DNA form, the CDR3 reads TGTGCCAGCTCACCGCTGGGAGGGGAAAGTACCTACGAGCAGTACTTC. As protein: CASSPLGGESTYEQYF. This chain joins TRBV18 and TRBJ2-7; 7 bases match TRBD2. Trimming took 3 bases from V and 2 from J; bases not matched to a gene: 10. Germline V gene data show CDR1 as KGHSH and CDR2 as LQKENI. The CDR3 has 16 residues.

This chain uses TRBV7-8 with TRBJ1-2; 8 nucleotides line up with TRBD1. V lost 6 bases to trimming and J lost 8 bases; unmatched junction nucleotides: 11. The CDR3 totals 14 residues. Germline CDR1 and CDR2: SGHVS and FQNEAQ. CDR3 sequence reads: CASRTTGVQSGYTF. CDR3 DNA: TGTGCCAGCAGAACGACAGGGGTACAGAGCGGCTACACCTTC. Full variable domain (missing parts from reference TRBV7-8 and TRBJ1-2): GAGVSQSPRYKVAKRGQDVALRCDPISGHVSLFWYQQALGQGPEFLTYFQNEAQLDKSGLPSDRFFAERPEGSVSTLKIQRTQQEDSAVYLCASRTTGVQSGYTFGSGTRLTVV.

This clone was found a few times. DNA of the CDR3: TGTGCCAGTAGTCCACAGGAGCAGGTTTCACCCCTCCACTTT. This sequence encodes CASSPQEQVSPLHF. The chain employs TRBV19 and TRBJ1-6; maybe TRBD1 (5 bases). Looked up from germline, CDR1 is LNHDA and CDR2 is SQIVND (reference sequence). The CDR3 spans 14 residues. Between the trimmed V and J ends, which lost 5 bases and 9 bases, there was a span of 14 bases.

This chain uses TRBV18 with TRBJ2-7; 7 nucleotides agree with TRBD2. The J segment lost 4 bases and the V segment lost 6 bases, leaving 0 bases of the junction unmatched. The CDR3 has 11 residues. Germline CDR1 and CDR2: KGHSH and LQKENI. In DNA form, the CDR3 reads TGTGCCAGCTCGCGGGAGTACGAGCAGTACTTC. This translates into CASSREYEQYF.

This chain connects TRBV27 to TRBJ2-3, with a possible D match to TRBD2 (6 bases). V lost 5 bases and J 1 base, leaving 13 bases between the germline ends. This CDR3 is 15 amino acids long. Germline V CDR1 and CDR2: MNHEY, SMNVEV (reference sequence). In DNA, the CDR3 is TGTGCCAGCAGTACACCGGGGACTGGCACAGATACGCAGTATTTT. Protein: CASSTPGTGTDTQYF.

The V gene is TRBV11-2, the J gene TRBJ1-2; a possible D gene is TRBD1 (5 bases). Germline CDR1 reads SGHAT; CDR2 reads FQNNGV. This CDR3 comprises 13 residues. V was trimmed by 1 base and J by 8 bases, leaving 11 bases between them. The DNA for the CDR3 is TGTGCCAGCAGCTTAGGGAGGGGTGGGGGCTACACCTTC. It translates to CASSLGRGGGYTF.

The chain uses TRBV4-1 and TRBJ1-2, with 7 bases aligning to TRBD1. This CDR3 has 14 amino acids. From germline, CDR1 is MGHRA and CDR2 YSYEKL. With 4 bases clipped from V and 4 bases from J, the junction kept 6 bases outside the gene matches. The CDR3 DNA reads TGCGCCAGCAGCCTTGACAGGGAAGTCTATGGCTACACCTTC. It encodes CASSLDREVYGYTF.

The chain links TRBV5-6 to TRBJ2-1; TRBD1 aligns across 9 bases. CDR3 size: 17 residues. J gave up 6 bases and V 0 bases, and 10 bases lay outside the gene matches. In germline, CDR1 is SGHDT, CDR2 YYEEEE. CDR3 sequence: CASSLAQTGGAINEQFF. CDR3 nucleotide sequence: TGTGCCAGCAGCTTGGCCCAAACAGGGGGCGCGATCAATGAGCAGTTCTTC.

Regarding this clone: The sample contains more than one DNA sequence encoding this CDR3. V and J are TRBV9 and TRBJ2-7; D may be TRBD1 (5 bases). The CDR3 spans 14 residues. Germline V lookup: CDR1 SGDLS, CDR2 YYNGEE. Trimming took 1 base from V and 0 from J, leaving 8 bases between them. The CDR3 region has the DNA TGTGCCAGCAGCGTAACAGGTAGCTCCTACGAGCAGTACTTC. As protein: CASSVTGSSYEQYF.

J is TRBJ1-2 and V is TRBV5-6; 9 nucleotides agree with TRBD1. Germline lookup yields CDR1 SGHDT and CDR2 YYEEEE. The CDR3 has 15 amino acids. The V segment lost 4 bases and the J segment 4 bases; nucleotides outside the gene matches: 8. CDR3 nucleotide sequence: TGTGCCAGCAGCGTACAGGGGGCGCGAATCTATGGCTACACCTTC. Its protein product is CASSVQGARIYGYTF.

The rearrangement joins TRBV5-4 to TRBJ2-7; TRBD1 matches 7 bases. Unmatched junction bases numbered 9, after V lost 3 bases and J lost 3 bases. Germline V lookup: CDR1 SGHNT, CDR2 YYREEE (reference sequence). The CDR3 spans 15 residues. In DNA form, the CDR3 reads TGTGCCAGCAGCTCGAGTGGGGCAGGGGGCTACGAGCAGTACTTC. It specifies CASSSSGAGGYEQYF. The whole variable domain, filled in from reference TRBV5-4 and TRBJ2-7, reads ETGVTQSPTHLIKTRGQQVTLRCSSQSGHNTVSWYQQALGQGPQFIFQYYREEENGRGNFPPRFSGLQFPNYSSELNVNALELDDSALYLCASSSSGAGGYEQYFGPGTRLTVT.

This sequence joins TRBV6-6 and TRBJ1-3; TRBD1 might be the D (6 bases). This CDR3 comprises 14 residues. Germline assignment: CDR1 MNHNY and CDR2 SVGAGI (reference sequence). The V end was cut by 6 bases, the J end by 4 bases, with 13 bases between. The CDR3 spells CASREGGSGNTIYF. CDR3 sequence (DNA): TGTGCCAGCAGGGAAGGGGGTTCAGGAAACACCATATATTTT.